This T cell receptor (beta chain) was captured in a study of cytomegalovirus exposure and HLA in healthy donors (dated by TCRdb to about 2017). At the level of the whole study: An earlier analysis of some 500 of the donors reported approximately 300 Gb of sequence data and around 120 million unique TCR beta sequences from roughly 200 million T cells. Roughly 300 gigabases of sequencing data and roughly 80 million unique TCR sequences made up an early release that covered roughly 670 HLA-typed donors. Of the approximately 400 genotyped donors, approximately 80% fell in the genetic ancestry cluster associated with self-reported Caucasian donors. The study aimed to test whether signatures of past pathogen exposure could be identified by cataloging public T cell receptors. The study used immunosequencing to profile the T cell repertoires of 666 subjects and linked those repertoires to cytomegalovirus serostatus. In addition to the first cohort of roughly 670 subjects, a separate validation cohort of approximately 120 different subjects was used. High-throughput TCR immunosequencing, statistical association of individual TCRs with disease status, and machine learning were combined to predict cytomegalovirus infection status. A later analysis re-analyzed previously published TCR beta repertoires from 650 to 800 donors and added high-resolution HLA genotyping to study TCR occurrence patterns. The later analysis used no new phenotypic data to find candidate immune exposures, relying instead on TCR beta sequences and their occurrence across donors. To decide whether each TCR beta V gene segment behaved as functional or pseudogenic, an earlier analysis of 587 of the donors relied on high-throughput TCR beta sequencing. Donor age, sex, ethnicity and CMV serostatus were collected together with the repertoire data. Genome-wide SNP genotypes for about 55% of the 666 donors were used in a later genetic analysis, which treated that subset as a discovery cohort. All discovery cohort repertoires had been generated using a single sequencing platform. HLA typing included class I and class II loci at four-digit resolution. Typing coverage varied by locus: roughly 620-640 donors for A, B, C, DRB1 and DQB1; roughly 500 for DQA1; some 610 for DPA1; about 450 for DPB1. Roughly five DR-DQ haplotypes were handled as single units for association and clustering because linkage in the cohort was strong. Among about 370 genotyped donors of the cohort, an average of around 250,000 unique TCR beta nucleotide sequences was sequenced per donor, of which about 20% were non-productive. Study-level results and caveats: A further reported finding was that TCR beta sequences accurately predicted the HLA-A and HLA-B alleles for most subjects in the first cohort. Specific HLA alleles were associated with around 18,000 TCR beta sequences at a false discovery rate of 0.05 in a later analysis. An association between a missense DCLRE1C variant and V-gene and J-gene trimming of TCR beta chains was found in a later genetic analysis and replicated in an independent cohort. Some IMGT-functional V segments, including TRBV6-2 and TRBV6-3, could not be told apart with the 87-base-pair reads, so those segments were excluded. While some public TCRs were present in many individuals, most TCR sequences turned up only very rarely across donors. Immune exposure information for the cohort was limited to CMV serostatus. The authors suggested that the approach could potentially be extended to other disease states and immunological phenotypes. Because HLA typing was unavailable for some donors at each locus, only the typed subset was used in association tests. A few of the identified cytomegalovirus-associated TCR beta chains were confirmed in vitro to be specific for cytomegalovirus antigens. Sequencing depth was assumed to be roughly uniform across donors in the presence/absence analyses, though that assumption may not hold. A total of around 150 TCR beta chains were listed by the study as associated with cytomegalovirus. Broadly in line with IMGT annotations, most TCR beta V segments showed up in productive rearrangements about 90% or about 30% of the time in an earlier analysis of several hundred of the donors. In a later analysis, HLA-associated TCR beta chains showed more clonal expansion and lower generation probabilities than non-associated chains that were equally common. The sequencing pipeline was judged likely to have produced a cluster of highly shared sequence variants as a technical artifact. Correlated functional status among segregating V segments might reflect linkage disequilibrium, but an unknown experimental factor could not be ruled out. According to a later analysis, most CMV-associated TCR beta chains appeared to be HLA-restricted, and the HLA associations seemed to be driven largely by CMV exposure. Only TCR beta chains were sequenced in this cohort, and the absence of alpha or paired-chain data limited detectable features. Because counts were too low, 15 to 20 rarely observed V segments, including chromosome 9 orphons, were excluded from the earlier analysis of 587 of the donors. When HLA alleles, especially DR and DQ, strongly co-occurred, TCR associations were difficult to assign to individual alleles. According to a later analysis, TCR association rates differed among HLA loci, with DRB1 alleles showing the most associated TCRs and HLA-C alleles showing the fewest. A later analysis reported that several top co-occurrence clusters appeared linked to parvovirus B19, influenza, CMV and Epstein-Barr virus. The classifier was reported to diagnose cytomegalovirus status with high specificity and sensitivity in both the original cohort and the validation cohort. Compared with the approximately 720-donor mean, donors in an Asian-associated ancestry cluster had fewer N-insertions in productive TCRs, according to a later genetic analysis.

The cohort comprised under 700 healthy bone marrow donors. At the time of sampling, all cohort members were nominally healthy, though unrecorded immune exposures were likely present. The donor was CMV seronegative and belonged to the group of over 300 seronegative cohort members. A peripheral blood sample was collected from each donor, and TCR beta sequencing was performed on peripheral blood mononuclear cells. The Qiagen DNeasy Blood Extraction Kit was used to extract genomic DNA from the blood cell samples. V gives up 5 bases and J gives up 0 bases, and the segment between their germline ends measures 17 bases. The CDR3 contains 17 residues, cysteine and phenylalanine counted. Only the CDR3 DNA stays, 51 bases, in frame from base 1. In the germline V gene, CDR1 corresponds to KGHSH and CDR2 to LQKENI. A note on this clone: The target of this receptor is not known. The sample holds no much larger clone one base away, and base qualities are not on file.

The method behind the library was the immunoSEQ multiplex PCR assay. The multiplex PCR relied on a mix of 60 forward primers for TCR Vbeta segments and 13 reverse primers for TCR Jbeta segments. Amplification of the CDR3 region of rearranged TCR beta genes was performed with a multiplex PCR assay on genomic DNA. Amplified TCR beta libraries were sequenced as 87-base-pair reads on the Illumina HiSeq System. Concerning the study's data processing: In a later analysis, tens of millions of unique TCR beta chains were counted across the roughly 610 repertoires, and roughly 11 million of these chains were shared by at least two donors. To remove PCR and sequencing errors, raw reads were error-corrected and collapsed into unique sequences using a nearest-neighbor algorithm that merged closely related sequences. V, D and J gene segments were assigned by aligning CDR3 sequences to IMGT reference sequences. For a sequence to be retained, a match of at least six nucleotides to both a V gene segment and a J gene segment was required. A rearrangement counted as productive if the CDR3 had no stop codons and remained in frame with V and J, and every other rearrangement counted as non-productive. Following IMGT convention, CDR3 was defined as the stretch from the second conserved V-encoded cysteine to the conserved J-encoded phenylalanine. The earlier analysis of more than 450 of the donors excluded sequences that lacked an unambiguous match to a single V gene segment. An earlier analysis of fewer than 750 of the donors called V segments functional above 56.7% productive rearrangements and segregating when the between-donor standard deviation exceeded 5%. A statistical classification framework was developed to diagnose cytomegalovirus status using the catalog of TCR beta chain sequences. V and J gene assignment, in a later analysis, came from comparing TCR nucleotide sequences with IMGT/GENE-DB human TR gene sequences. A later analysis assigned CDR3 sequences and most-parsimonious VDJ recombination scenarios with the TCRdist pipeline. In a later analysis, each TCR beta chain was defined by its CDR3 amino acid sequence together with its V-gene family, and reads without a unique V-gene family were excluded. In a later analysis, 450 to 600 highly shared, low-generation-probability nucleotide sequences were removed to address suspected cross-contamination and a sequencing artifact. For each public chain, a later analysis derived a clonal expansion index from normalized ranks of inferred template counts within each repertoire. In a later analysis, generation probabilities were computed using a VDJ recombination model fitted to out-of-frame rearrangements, and the results were checked against IGoR. In a later analysis, hypergeometric tests were used to score TCR-TCR, TCR-HLA and TCR-CMV co-occurrence, with a repertoire-size bias correction applied to TCR pairs. A later analysis estimated false discovery rates by permuting HLA or CMV assignments 20 times. In a later analysis, co-occurring TCRs were grouped using DBSCAN, and TCRdist sequence similarity was added for clustering within HLA-allele-positive subsets. Repertoires with fewer than 30,000 or more than 120,000 public chains were left out of co-occurrence clustering, as were about 5 repertoires with anomalous nucleotide sharing. Drawn from immuneACCESS, this table holds only the in-frame rearrangements with V and J called that TCRdb kept. Clones are partly lost; checked studies trace under half to an unresolved V gene and leave the rest unexplained. The V and J calls and clone size come from that table; D and trimming were worked out from the DNA. Present in this sample are 130,000 to 150,000 clones, 78% of which were seen just once. Clones ranked in the top ten supply about 2.8% of the sample.

The sequenced sample consisted of PBMCs. The source is a male donor in good health and CMV-seronegative. The receptor chain draws on TRBV18 and TRBJ1-5; tentative D gene TRBD1, with 5 bases matching. The CDR3 protein: CASSTGGHGYSNQPQHF. The DNA sequence is given as TGTGCCAGCTCAACGGGAGGACACGGATATAGCAATCAGCCCCAGCATTTT. With all but the CDR3 taken from the reference TRBV18 and TRBJ1-5 genes, the full variable domain is: NAGVMQNPRHLVRRRGQEARLRCSPMKGHSHVYWYRQLPEEGLKFMVYLQKENIIDESGMPKERFSAEFPKEGPSILRIQQVVRGDSAAYFCASSTGGHGYSNQPQHFGDGTRLSIL.